The 30 T cell receptor beta chains given below trace back to one sample, sequenced in a study of cytomegalovirus exposure and HLA in healthy donors. Produced via immunoSEQ multiplex PCR; TCRdb's table is partial and in-frame only. The sample has about 400,000 clones, 86% seen once. The material sequenced was PBMCs. The receptor source for this set is a woman between 18 and 30 years old in good health and CMV-seronegative.

In DNA form, the CDR3 reads TGTGCCAGTAGTATTGACGGACAGCTATTCTATGGCTACACCTTC. This sequence encodes CASSIDGQLFYGYTF. The chain employs TRBV19 and TRBJ1-2; TRBD1 might be the D (6 bases). The germline V gene has CDR1 LNHDA and CDR2 SQIVND (reference sequence). With 3 bases removed from V and 4 bases from J, the gap between germline ends came to 15 bases. The CDR3 covers 15 residues.

V is TRBV27 and J is TRBJ1-1, with 7 bases lining up with TRBD1. The CDR3 length is 16 residues. Germline assignment: CDR1 MNHEY and CDR2 SMNVEV (reference sequence). J was trimmed by 2 bases and V by 2 bases; bases with no gene match: 8. CDR3 nucleotide sequence: TGTGCCAGCAGTTTAACAGGGGTCTGGGGTAACACTGAAGCTTTCTTT. It specifies CASSLTGVWGNTEAFF.

CDR3 nucleotides: TGTGCCACCAGCATCGCGGGGGGGAACTATGGCTACACCTTC. This encodes CATSIAGGNYGYTF. The V and J genes are TRBV15 and TRBJ1-2; tentatively, D is TRBD1 (5 bases). Germline V gene sequence: CDR1 LNHNV, CDR2 YYDKDF (reference sequence). V lost 4 bases and J 2 bases, leaving 11 bases between the germline ends. This CDR3 is 14 amino acids long.

The CDR3 region has the DNA TGTGCCAGCAGCTCACAGGGGTTCCATGGCTACACCTTC. Amino acid sequence: CASSSQGFHGYTF. The chain combines TRBV13 with TRBJ1-2; 7 bases match TRBD1. Germline V gene lookup returns CDR1 PRHDT and CDR2 FYEKMQ (reference sequence). The V and J ends lost 4 bases and 6 bases, in that order; junction bases with no gene match: 5. This CDR3 comprises 13 residues.

In its sample, this clone was seen once. The chain joins TRBV4-2 to TRBJ2-7, with 14 bases matching TRBD2. CDR3 length: 15 amino acids. Trimming took 4 bases from V and 7 from J; bases not matched to a gene: 6. The V gene's germline CDR1 is LGHNA and CDR2 YNFKEQ. Here the CDR3 reads CASSPEGLAGVEQYF. The CDR3 region has the DNA TGTGCCAGCAGCCCCGAGGGACTAGCGGGAGTTGAGCAGTACTTC.

V gene TRBV4-1 combines with J gene TRBJ1-6, with a tentative D call TRBD1 (6 bases). This CDR3 has 15 amino acids. CDR1 and CDR2 from the germline V gene are MGHRA and YSYEKL. Trimming pared 0 bases from V and 12 bases from J, leaving 15 bases between. The CDR3 region has the DNA TGCGCCAGCAGCCAAGAAGACGGTAAGGGGGAACCCCTCCACTTT. It is translated as CASSQEDGKGEPLHF.

Regarding this clone: Germline and junction disagree at one end, which may indicate a read error. This chain uses TRBV2 with TRBJ1-2, with 9 bases aligning to TRBD1. The CDR3 is 12 amino acids. Per the germline V gene, CDR1 is SNHLY and CDR2 is FYNNEI. CDR3 in DNA: TGTGCCAGCTCAAGGGAGACAGGGGGAAAACCCTTC. This translates into CASSRETGGKPF.

The chain carries TRBV7-6 and TRBJ2-7; TRBD1 agrees at 10 bases. V gave up 3 bases and J gave up 2 bases; unmatched junction bases: 1. The CDR3 runs 14 residues. Germline CDR1 SGHVS, CDR2 FNYEAQ. Written as DNA, the CDR3 is TGTGCCAGCAGCTTCGGGACAGGGGCCTACGAGCAGTACTTC. This translates into CASSFGTGAYEQYF. The full variable domain, its missing parts supplied by reference TRBV7-6 and TRBJ2-7, is GAGVSQSPRYKVTKRGQDVALRCDPISGHVSLYWYRQALGQGPEFLTYFNYEAQQDKSGLPNDRFSAERPEGSISTLTIQRTEQRDSAMYRCASSFGTGAYEQYFGPGTRLTVT.

V gene TRBV5-4 combines with J gene TRBJ1-2, with D possibly TRBD1 on 6 matching bases. In germline, CDR1 is SGHNT, CDR2 YYREEE (reference sequence). The CDR3 length is 16 residues. Between the trimmed V and J ends, which lost 0 bases and 8 bases, there was a span of 20 bases. CDR3 in amino acids: CASSLDPPGVPGGYTF. The CDR3 nucleotides are TGTGCCAGCAGCTTGGACCCTCCAGGGGTCCCAGGGGGCTACACCTTC.

This clone occurred once. Germline is not matched at one junction end, which may reflect a read error. The chain carries TRBV5-5 and TRBJ2-1; 8 bases agree with TRBD1. The CDR3 runs 11 residues. Germline V gene data show CDR1 as SGHKS and CDR2 as YYEKEE (reference sequence). The CDR3 region is CASSLDRGVVF. The CDR3 region has the DNA TGTGCCAGCAGCTTGGACAGGGGGGTGGTCTTC.

V is TRBV7-8 and J is TRBJ1-4; 9 nucleotides agree with TRBD1. Germline CDR1 SGHVS, CDR2 FQNEAQ. V trimming: 7 bases; J trimming: 8 bases; junction bases outside the gene matches: 5. This CDR3 has 13 amino acids. CDR3 bases: TGTGCCAGCACAGACAGGGGGGACGAAAAACTGTTTTTT. Translated: CASTDRGDEKLFF. The whole variable domain, filled in from reference TRBV7-8 and TRBJ1-4, reads GAGVSQSPRYKVAKRGQDVALRCDPISGHVSLFWYQQALGQGPEFLTYFQNEAQLDKSGLPSDRFFAERPEGSVSTLKIQRTQQEDSAVYLCASTDRGDEKLFFGSGTQLSVL.

This chain uses TRBV28 with TRBJ2-7, with 8 bases aligning to TRBD1. The CDR3 has 16 residues. Looked up from germline, CDR1 is MDHEN and CDR2 is SYDVKM. V trimming: 3 bases; J trimming: 6 bases; junction bases outside the gene matches: 13. The DNA for the CDR3 is TGTGCCAGCAGTTTCCGCCCGGGACAGGTTAAAGGCGAGCAGTACTTC. Translation: CASSFRPGQVKGEQYF.

This chain uses TRBV25-1 with TRBJ2-3, with TRBD2 matching over 8 bases. CDR3 length equals 13 residues. V trimming: 1 base; J trimming: 9 bases; junction bases outside the gene matches: 3. CDR1 and CDR2 (germline): MGHDK, SYGVNS. The CDR3 region has the DNA TGTGCCAGCAGTGAATTGGGCGGGGGGACGCAGTATTTT. This codes for CASSELGGGTQYF.

This chain joins TRBV6-5 and TRBJ1-1, with 10 positions matching TRBD1. With 2 bases clipped from V and 9 bases from J, the junction kept 3 bases outside the gene matches. The CDR3 extends over 13 amino acids. Germline values: CDR1 MNHEY, CDR2 SVGAGI. The DNA for the CDR3 is TGTGCCAGCAGTTACCGGGACAGGGGCCAAGCTTTCTTT. As protein: CASSYRDRGQAFF.

This clone was counted between two and nine times. CDR3 DNA sequence: TGTGCCAGCAGTCCACATTTACAGGGATACGAGCAGTACTTC. Translation: CASSPHLQGYEQYF. The genes are TRBV7-6 and TRBJ2-7, with TRBD1 as a possible D gene (6 bases). Germline lookup yields CDR1 SGHVS and CDR2 FNYEAQ. CDR3 length equals 14 residues. Deletions cut 6 bases from V and 4 bases from J, with 16 bases between.

V gene TRBV18 combines with J gene TRBJ2-3; 8 positions match TRBD2. Unmatched junction bases numbered 6, after V lost 2 bases and J lost 2 bases. CDR1 is KGHSH, CDR2 LQKENI, per germline. This CDR3 region has 16 residues. CDR3 bases: TGTGCCAGCTCACCATTTGGGGGACTAGTCACAGATACGCAGTATTTT. As protein: CASSPFGGLVTDTQYF.

The V and J genes are TRBV7-2 and TRBJ1-6; D gene unclear. Looked up from germline, CDR1 is SGHTA and CDR2 is FQGNSA. This CDR3 is built from 12 residues. V gave up 3 bases and J gave up 13 bases, with 10 bases separating them. The DNA for the CDR3 is TGTGCCAGCAGCTTTGGGCCCTCGCCCCTCCACTTT. Translation: CASSFGPSPLHF.

The chain has TRBV11-2 and TRBJ2-3, with D possibly TRBD2 on 6 matching bases. With 2 bases removed from V and 6 bases from J, the gap between germline ends came to 21 bases. In germline, CDR1 is SGHAT, CDR2 FQNNGV. CDR3 size: 17 residues. The CDR3 reads CASSLISSIAAVDTQYF. DNA for the CDR3: TGTGCCAGCAGCTTAATATCTTCCATAGCGGCGGTGGATACGCAGTATTTT.

The chain is built from TRBV28 and TRBJ1-1; D remains unclear. This CDR3 is built from 17 residues. Trimming removed 7 bases at V and 0 bases at J, with 21 bases between. Germline lookup yields CDR1 MDHEN and CDR2 SYDVKM. The CDR3 loop is CASTSRRMIQMNTEAFF. The DNA for the CDR3 is TGTGCCAGCACCTCCCGGAGGATGATACAAATGAACACTGAAGCTTTCTTT.

The V call is TRBV29-1, the J call TRBJ1-2; a possible D gene is TRBD1 (6 bases). The CDR3 loop spans 16 amino acids. V was cut by 5 bases and J by 1 base, with 20 bases left in between. The germline V gene has CDR1 SQVTM and CDR2 ANQGSEA. In DNA, the CDR3 is TGCAGCGTTACCCTACAGGGAGAAGGGGATAACTATGGCTACACCTTC. Protein product: CSVTLQGEGDNYGYTF.

The chain has TRBV28 and TRBJ1-1; 8 bases match TRBD1. CDR3 size: 14 residues. V trimming: 10 bases; J trimming: 5 bases; junction bases outside the gene matches: 12. Germline values: CDR1 MDHEN, CDR2 SYDVKM. The CDR3 bases are TGTGCCACCGTAGCCCAGGGGGCGCGGACTGAAGCTTTCTTT. Encoded protein: CATVAQGARTEAFF.

The CDR3, as DNA: TGTGCCAGTAGTATAACAACAGGGTCCAATGAGCAGTTCTTC. It codes for CASSITTGSNEQFF. The chain employs TRBV19 and TRBJ2-1; tentatively, D is TRBD1 (6 bases). V lost 2 bases to trimming and J lost 6 bases, with 11 bases between them. The V gene's germline CDR1 is LNHDA and CDR2 SQIVND (reference sequence). The CDR3 extends over 14 amino acids. Full variable domain (rest looked up from reference TRBV19 and TRBJ2-1): DGGITQSPKYLFRKEGQNVTLSCEQNLNHDAMYWYRQDPGQGLRLIYYSQIVNDFQKGDIAEGYSVSREKKESFPLTVTSAQKNPTAFYLCASSITTGSNEQFFGPGTRLTVL.

This rearrangement joins TRBV5-1 to TRBJ2-1, with 10 bases matching TRBD2. Trimming at V came to 4 bases and at J to 0 bases, leaving 4 bases not matched to a gene. This CDR3 comprises 16 residues. Germline-derived CDR1 and CDR2 are SGHRS and YFSETQ. CDR3 residues: CASSPSGGLSYNEQFF. In nucleotides, the CDR3 is TGCGCCAGCAGCCCTAGCGGGGGCCTCTCCTACAATGAGCAGTTCTTC.

This clone has a handful of counts. This chain uses TRBV27 with TRBJ2-7; 10 bases align to TRBD2. Per the germline V gene, CDR1 is MNHEY and CDR2 is SMNVEV (reference sequence). The CDR3 is made up of 15 amino acids. J was trimmed by 4 bases and V by 5 bases; bases with no gene match: 8. The DNA of the CDR3 is TGTGCCAGCAGTCTCACACTAGCGGGGTTATACGAGCAGTACTTC. Amino acids: CASSLTLAGLYEQYF.

This chain connects TRBV28 to TRBJ1-5; 10 bases are a match to TRBD1. The CDR3 runs to 16 residues. The J segment lost 0 bases and the V segment lost 8 bases, leaving 7 bases of the junction unmatched. Germline V gene sequence: CDR1 MDHEN, CDR2 SYDVKM. In DNA, the CDR3 is TGTGCCAGCCTAAAGGACAGGGGGGATAGCAATCAGCCCCAGCATTTT. The encoded protein is CASLKDRGDSNQPQHF.

This chain uses TRBV6-5 with TRBJ2-7; 8 nucleotides match TRBD2. Germline V gene data show CDR1 as MNHEY and CDR2 as SVGAGI. V trimming: 0 bases; J trimming: 3 bases; junction bases outside the gene matches: 4. The CDR3 extends over 15 amino acids. The chain's CDR3 is CASSYSTTSVYEQYF. Here the CDR3 DNA reads TGTGCCAGCAGTTACTCGACGACTAGCGTCTACGAGCAGTACTTC.

The rearrangement uses TRBV2 and TRBJ2-7, with 10 bases aligning to TRBD1. Germline V gene lookup returns CDR1 SNHLY and CDR2 FYNNEI. The V gene end was trimmed by 4 bases and the J gene end by 0 bases; junction bases not matched to a gene: 9. This CDR3 contains 17 residues. The CDR3, as DNA: TGTGCCAGCAGTGGACAGGGGGCGAAGTTTGGCTCCTACGAGCAGTACTTC. It codes for CASSGQGAKFGSYEQYF. Drawing the rest from reference TRBV2 and TRBJ2-7, the complete variable domain is EPEVTQTPSHQVTQMGQEVILRCVPISNHLYFYWYRQILGQKVEFLVSFYNNEISEKSEIFDDQFSVERPDGSNFTLKIRSTKLEDSAMYFCASSGQGAKFGSYEQYFGPGTRLTVT.

The CDR3, as DNA: TGTGCCAGTAGTCATTCTAGCGGGGGGTCCTACAATGAGCAGTTCTTC. Encoded protein: CASSHSSGGSYNEQFF. The chain combines TRBV19 with TRBJ2-1; 11 bases line up with TRBD2. With V trimmed by 5 bases and J by 1 base, 4 bases remained unmatched. The CDR3 contains 16 residues. Germline loops: CDR1 LNHDA, CDR2 SQIVND (reference sequence).

Turning to this clone: A read error may account for a junction end that differs from germline. The chain joins TRBV28 to TRBJ2-7, with 7 bases aligning to TRBD1. There are 11 residues in the CDR3. From germline, CDR1 is MDHEN and CDR2 SYDVKM. CDR3 DNA sequence: TGTGCCAGCAGACTTGACAGGGAAGTTGACTTC. Translating gives CASRLDREVDF.

The chain uses TRBV5-4 and TRBJ2-4; a possible D gene is TRBD1 (5 bases). The CDR3 totals 14 residues. CDR1 and CDR2 (germline): SGHNT, YYREEE (reference sequence). The V end was cut by 2 bases, the J end by 7 bases, with 13 bases between. The CDR3 loop reads CASSFQGLTNIQYF. The CDR3, as DNA: TGTGCCAGCAGCTTTCAGGGTTTGACGAACATTCAGTACTTC.